The clone carrying this T cell receptor (beta chain) occurred once. As yet, its antigen is unknown. The data belong to a study of cytomegalovirus exposure and HLA in healthy donors. Overall study findings and caveats: Specificity for CMV antigens was confirmed in vitro for a few of the CMV-associated chains.

PCR involved 60 Vbeta and 13 Jbeta primers. Method: immunoSEQ multiplex PCR; TCRdb's copy keeps in-frame clones and lacks some. Of about 200,000 clones in the sample, more than 75% were seen once. The receptor comes from a male donor in good health and CMV-seropositive. The sample consisted of PBMCs.

The CDR3 coding sequence is TGTGCCAGCAGTTACTCTATGGGGGGAGACACTGAAGCTTTCTTT. Its protein product is CASSYSMGGDTEAFF. The gene calls are TRBV6-5 and TRBJ1-1; tentatively, D is TRBD1 (5 bases). CDR1 MNHEY and CDR2 SVGAGI come from the germline V gene. This CDR3 is built from 15 residues. Trimming removed 0 bases from V and 3 bases from J, with 11 bases in between.